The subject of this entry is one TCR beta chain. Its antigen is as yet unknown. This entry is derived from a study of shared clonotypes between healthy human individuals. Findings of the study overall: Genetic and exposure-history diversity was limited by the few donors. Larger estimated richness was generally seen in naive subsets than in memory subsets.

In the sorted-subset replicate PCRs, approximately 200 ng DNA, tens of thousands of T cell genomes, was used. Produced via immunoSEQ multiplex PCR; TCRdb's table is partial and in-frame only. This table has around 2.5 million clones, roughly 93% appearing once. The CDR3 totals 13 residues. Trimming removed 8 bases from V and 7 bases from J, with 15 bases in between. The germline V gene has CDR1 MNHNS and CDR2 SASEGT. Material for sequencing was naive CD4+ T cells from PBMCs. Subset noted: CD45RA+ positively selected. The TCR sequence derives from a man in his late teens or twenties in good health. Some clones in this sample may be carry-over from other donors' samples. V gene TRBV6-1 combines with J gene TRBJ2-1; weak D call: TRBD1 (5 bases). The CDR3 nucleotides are TGTGCCAGCGACACGGGTAGGGGTAATGAGCAGTTCTTC. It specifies CASDTGRGNEQFF.